The 28 T cell receptor beta chains below all came from one sample that was sequenced in a study of blood T cell repertoires in COVID-19. Profiled with immunoSEQ multiplex PCR; TCRdb holds only in-frame clones, not every one. In the table there are fewer than 250,000 clones, around 89% of which are singletons. Material for sequencing was peripheral blood. All receptors come from a human donor in a cohort sampled during active COVID-19.

The V call is TRBV12-2, the J call TRBJ2-4; the table gives TRBD2 as D, unverified against the DNA. TRBV12-2 is a listed pseudogene. The CDR3 is 22 residues long. CDR3 protein: CASRLQKHRDRGLAGLKNIQYF. The CDR3 coding sequence is TGTGCAAGTCGCTTACAAAAACACCGGGACAGGGGACTAGCGGGTCTCAAAAACATTCAGTACTTC.

The DNA for the CDR3 is TGTGCCAGCAGTGAGGGCTTGGAGGGGAACGGGGCCAACGTCCTGACTTTC. This translates into CASSEGLEGNGANVLTF. The chain is built from TRBV25-1 and TRBJ2-6; D possibly corresponds to TRBD2 (6 bases). Germline V gives CDR1 MGHDK, CDR2 SYGVNS. Trimming pared 3 bases from V and 4 bases from J, leaving 16 bases between. CDR3 size: 17 residues.

The rearrangement uses TRBV19 and TRBJ1-1; 7 bases line up with TRBD1. V shed 1 base and J 4 bases; nucleotides not matched to a gene: 6. This CDR3 has 15 residues. CDR1 and CDR2 from the germline V gene are LNHDA and SQIVND (reference sequence). As DNA, the CDR3 is TGTGCCAGTAGTATAGTACAGGGGAGGAGCACTGAAGCTTTCTTT. It codes for CASSIVQGRSTEAFF.

The gene calls are TRBV28 and TRBJ2-1; 11 bases map to TRBD2. CDR3 length: 14 amino acids. The germline gives CDR1 MDHEN, CDR2 SYDVKM. V lost 6 bases, J lost 4 bases, and 2 bases stayed unmatched. CDR3 in amino acids: CASRLAGGYNEQFF. The CDR3 DNA is TGTGCCAGCAGGCTAGCGGGAGGTTACAATGAGCAGTTCTTC.

The V call is TRBV11-2, the J call TRBJ2-1; 7 positions match TRBD1. The CDR3 length is 16 residues. V lost 5 bases to trimming and J lost 0 bases; unmatched junction nucleotides: 7. Germline CDR1 SGHAT, CDR2 FQNNGV. CDR3 sequence: CASSPRQGSSYNEQFF. DNA for the CDR3: TGTGCCAGCAGCCCCAGACAGGGTAGCTCCTACAATGAGCAGTTCTTC.

The V and J genes are TRBV6-5 and TRBJ1-2; TRBD1 matches at 7 bases. The CDR3 is 13 amino acids. V was pared by 6 bases and J by 4 bases, with 5 bases of the junction left unmatched. The germline V gene has CDR1 MNHEY and CDR2 SVGAGI. The CDR3 coding sequence is TGTGCCAGCAGGCCTACAGGGGTCTATGGCTACACCTTC. This translates into CASRPTGVYGYTF.

The gene calls are TRBV19 and TRBJ2-7; tentative D call: TRBD1 (6 bases). V lost 6 bases to trimming and J lost 4 bases, with 13 bases between them. The germline V gene has CDR1 LNHDA and CDR2 SQIVND (reference sequence). The CDR3 has 13 amino acids. The CDR3 bases are TGTGCCAGTAGAAAGACAGGAGTTTACGAGCAGTACTTC. Protein product: CASRKTGVYEQYF.

The chain combines TRBV12-3 or TRBV12-4 with TRBJ2-7, with a possible D match to TRBD1 (6 bases). The CDR3 runs to 13 residues. V lost 7 bases and J lost 1, with 11 bases in between. CDR3 protein: CASTVRGSYEQYF. CDR3 in DNA: TGTGCCAGCACCGTTAGGGGGTCCTACGAGCAGTACTTC.

Written as DNA, the CDR3 is TGCGCCAGCAGCCCCTTTGTTAGTTACAATGAGCAGTTCTTC. Protein: CASSPFVSYNEQFF. The V gene is TRBV4-3, the J gene TRBJ2-1; no clear D. Looked up from germline, CDR1 is LGHNA and CDR2 is YSLEER. V gave up 4 bases and J gave up 4 bases, with 11 bases separating them. This CDR3 region has 14 residues.

V and J are TRBV7-2 and TRBJ2-5; 10 bases agree with TRBD2. V was clipped by 5 bases and J by 3 bases; unmatched bases: 3. The V gene's germline CDR1 is SGHTA and CDR2 FQGNSA. This CDR3 comprises 14 residues. Here the CDR3 DNA reads TGTGCCAGCAGCCCCGGACTAGCGGAAGAGACCCAGTACTTC. Protein: CASSPGLAEETQYF.

The chain joins TRBV30 to TRBJ2-7; a weak D match, TRBD2 (6 bases). Germline lookup yields CDR1 GTSNPN and CDR2 SVGIG (reference sequence). The CDR3 loop spans 14 amino acids. The V and J ends lost 5 bases and 5 bases respectively, with 19 bases between them. The CDR3 is CAWGLAGKPHEQYF. The CDR3 DNA sequence: TGTGCCTGGGGTTTGGCGGGAAAGCCCCACGAGCAGTACTTC. Full variable domain (missing parts from reference TRBV30 and TRBJ2-7): SQTIHQWPATLVQPVGSPLSLECTVEGTSNPNLYWYRQAAGRGLQLLFYSVGIGQISSEVPQNLSASRPQDRQFILSSKKLLLSDSGFYLCAWGLAGKPHEQYFGPGTRLTVT.

V gene TRBV2 combines with J gene TRBJ2-7; maybe TRBD1 (5 bases). Per germline, CDR1 SNHLY and CDR2 FYNNEI. V lost 8 bases and J 0 bases, leaving 8 bases between the germline ends. This CDR3 spans 12 amino acids. The CDR3, as DNA: TGTGCCAGCTCGACAGACTCCTACGAGCAGTACTTC. Protein sequence: CASSTDSYEQYF.

In nucleotides, the CDR3 is TGTGCCACCAGCGTAGACAGAAAACTTATAAATGAAAAACTGTTTTTT. It translates to CATSVDRKLINEKLFF. The V gene is TRBV15, the J gene TRBJ1-4; tentative D call: TRBD1 (5 bases). V lost 5 bases, J lost 5 bases, and 18 bases lay in between. The CDR3 is 16 residues long. Germline V lookup: CDR1 LNHNV, CDR2 YYDKDF (reference sequence).

V and J are TRBV4-1 and TRBJ2-2; 7 bases line up with TRBD1. J was trimmed by 6 bases and V by 0 bases; bases with no gene match: 1. CDR1 is MGHRA and CDR2 is YSYEKL in the germline V gene. The CDR3 totals 14 residues. The CDR3, as DNA: TGCGCCAGCAGCCAAGAGGGACAGCCCGGGGAGCTGTTTTTT. Its translation: CASSQEGQPGELFF.

The gene calls are TRBV7-9 and TRBJ2-2; perhaps TRBD2 as D (5 bases). Looked up from germline, CDR1 is SEHNR and CDR2 is FQNEAQ (reference sequence). V gave up 2 bases and J gave up 7 bases, with 11 bases separating them. The CDR3 has 14 amino acids. Here the CDR3 DNA reads TGTGCCAGCAGCTTACTCGGGGTTAACGGGGAGCTGTTTTTT. Its translation: CASSLLGVNGELFF.

The chain couples TRBV5-6 to TRBJ1-1; TRBD1 matches at 8 bases. J was trimmed by 3 bases and V by 4 bases; bases with no gene match: 8. The CDR3 contains 15 residues. The germline gives CDR1 SGHDT, CDR2 YYEEEE. This chain's CDR3 is CASSRQGTRYTEAFF. The CDR3 coding sequence is TGTGCCAGCAGCCGACAGGGGACGAGATACACTGAAGCTTTCTTT.

The J gene is TRBJ2-1, the V gene TRBV20-1; no reliable D call. CDR3 length: 11 amino acids. The V gene's germline CDR1 is DFQATT and CDR2 SNEGSKA (reference sequence). V was cut by 3 bases and J by 3 bases, with 3 bases left in between. The CDR3 protein is CSASFYNEQFF. Written as DNA, the CDR3 is TGCAGTGCTAGCTTCTACAATGAGCAGTTCTTC.

This chain joins TRBV29-1 and TRBJ1-1; the D gene is possibly TRBD1 (6 bases). From germline, CDR1 is SQVTM and CDR2 ANQGSEA. The CDR3 extends over 13 amino acids. The germline V and J ends were trimmed by 6 bases and 0 bases, with 11 bases remaining between them. Here the CDR3 DNA reads TGCAGCGTGCGGGGGCCTATGAACACTGAAGCTTTCTTT. It encodes CSVRGPMNTEAFF. The whole variable domain, filled in from reference TRBV29-1 and TRBJ1-1, reads SAVISQKPSRDICQRGTSLTIQCQVDSQVTMMFWYRQQPGQSLTLIATANQGSEATYESGFVIDKFPISRPNLTFSTLTVSNMSPEDSSIYLCSVRGPMNTEAFFGQGTRLTVV.

The chain combines TRBV5-6 with TRBJ2-7; 9 bases are a match to TRBD2. The CDR3 loop spans 15 amino acids. Germline-derived CDR1 and CDR2 are SGHDT and YYEEEE. V was clipped by 0 bases and J by 3 bases; unmatched bases: 4. The CDR3 DNA reads as TGTGCCAGCAGCTTGGGAGGTAGCGGGAGCTACGAGCAGTACTTC. Amino acid sequence: CASSLGGSGSYEQYF.

The V and J genes are TRBV2 and TRBJ2-1; 12 bases agree with TRBD2. The CDR3 extends over 16 amino acids. Germline V gives CDR1 SNHLY, CDR2 FYNNEI. V lost 8 bases, J lost 0 bases, and 5 bases stayed unmatched. CDR3 residues: CASGRTSGDSYNEQFF. The CDR3 DNA sequence: TGTGCCAGCGGGCGGACTAGCGGGGACTCCTACAATGAGCAGTTCTTC.

J is TRBJ2-1 and V is TRBV5-1; maybe TRBD1 (5 bases). CDR1 and CDR2 from the germline V gene are SGHRS and YFSETQ. This CDR3 has 15 residues. The V gene lost 4 bases and the J gene lost 6 bases, with 17 bases spanning the gap. The CDR3 nucleotides are TGCGCCAGCAGCCCAGGACATAGCACCCTCAATGAGCAGTTCTTC. Protein sequence: CASSPGHSTLNEQFF.

The chain couples TRBV7-8 to TRBJ1-1; 11 nucleotides line up with TRBD1. Unmatched junction bases numbered 10, after V lost 5 bases and J lost 5 bases. CDR3 size: 16 residues. Germline CDR1 and CDR2: SGHVS and FQNEAQ. DNA of the CDR3: TGTGCCAGCAGCACTCGGACAGGGGGCCTCGGAACTGAAGCTTTCTTT. Amino acid sequence: CASSTRTGGLGTEAFF.

V is TRBV5-1 and J is TRBJ1-2; no reliable D call. The CDR3 is made up of 14 amino acids. Germline V lookup: CDR1 SGHRS, CDR2 YFSETQ. The V and J ends lost 0 bases and 2 bases respectively, with 8 bases between them. This chain's CDR3 is CASSLETVNYGYTF. The CDR3 DNA is TGCGCCAGCAGCTTGGAAACAGTCAACTATGGCTACACCTTC.

The chain recombines TRBV7-9 with TRBJ1-2, with D maybe TRBD1 (6 bases). Germline CDR1 SEHNR, CDR2 FQNEAQ (reference sequence). This CDR3 has 15 residues. Trimming stripped 1 base from V and 12 bases from J, with 21 bases between. CDR3 amino acids: CASSLGRGAWDGHTF. In nucleotides, the CDR3 is TGTGCCAGCAGCTTAGGACGGGGGGCTTGGGACGGACACACCTTC.

The gene calls are TRBV28 and TRBJ1-2; the D is unclear. From germline, CDR1 is MDHEN and CDR2 SYDVKM. The CDR3 spans 14 residues. The V end was cut by 6 bases, the J end by 0 bases, with 11 bases between. The CDR3 here is CASRRRIANYGYTF. The CDR3 DNA reads as TGTGCCAGCAGGCGGCGGATTGCTAACTATGGCTACACCTTC.

This clone was recorded once. The rearrangement uses TRBV9 and TRBJ2-3; D may be TRBD2 (6 bases). CDR1 and CDR2 (germline): SGDLS, YYNGEE. The CDR3 loop spans 14 amino acids. V was trimmed by 0 bases and J by 3 bases, leaving 8 bases between them. CDR3 DNA: TGTGCCAGCAGCGTAGTGGAGGGAACAGATACGCAGTATTTT. Encoded protein: CASSVVEGTDTQYF.

The rearrangement links TRBV10-3 to TRBJ1-1; a weak D match, TRBD1 (5 bases). Deletions cut 7 bases from V and 1 base from J, with 13 bases between. Germline CDR1 is ENHRY and CDR2 is SYGVKD. The CDR3 runs 14 residues. The CDR3 protein is CAITSGGGNTEAFF. CDR3 bases: TGTGCCATCACCTCCGGGGGAGGGAACACTGAAGCTTTCTTT.

This clone was counted only a few times. This chain links TRBV7-8 with TRBJ2-3; D is perhaps TRBD2 (5 bases). Germline V CDR1 and CDR2: SGHVS, FQNEAQ. V dropped 2 bases and J dropped 4 bases, with 10 bases sitting between them. The CDR3 totals 14 residues. The CDR3 region is CASSLRETADTQYF. The CDR3 DNA follows: TGTGCCAGCAGCTTACGGGAAACGGCAGATACGCAGTATTTT.